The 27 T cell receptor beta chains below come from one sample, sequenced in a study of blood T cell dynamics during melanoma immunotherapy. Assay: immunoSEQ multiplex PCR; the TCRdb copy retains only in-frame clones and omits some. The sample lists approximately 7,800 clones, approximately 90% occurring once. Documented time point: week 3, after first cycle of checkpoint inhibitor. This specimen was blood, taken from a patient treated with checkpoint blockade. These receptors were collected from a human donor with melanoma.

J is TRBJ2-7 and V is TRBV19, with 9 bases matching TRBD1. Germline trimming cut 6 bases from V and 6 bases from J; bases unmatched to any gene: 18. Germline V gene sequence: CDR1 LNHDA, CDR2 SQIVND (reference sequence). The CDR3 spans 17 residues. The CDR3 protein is CASRRAGQGVLIGEQYF. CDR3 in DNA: TGTGCCAGTAGGCGCGCGGGACAGGGCGTTCTTATCGGCGAGCAGTACTTC. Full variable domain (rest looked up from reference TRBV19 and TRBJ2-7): DGGITQSPKYLFRKEGQNVTLSCEQNLNHDAMYWYRQDPGQGLRLIYYSQIVNDFQKGDIAEGYSVSREKKESFPLTVTSAQKNPTAFYLCASRRAGQGVLIGEQYFGPGTRLTVT.

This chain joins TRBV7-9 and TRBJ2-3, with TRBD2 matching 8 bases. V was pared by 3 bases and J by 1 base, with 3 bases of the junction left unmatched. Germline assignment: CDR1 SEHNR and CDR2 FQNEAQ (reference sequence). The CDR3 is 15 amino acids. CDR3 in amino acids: CASSLSGGRTDTQYF. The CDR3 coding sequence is TGTGCCAGCAGCTTGAGCGGGGGTCGCACAGATACGCAGTATTTT.

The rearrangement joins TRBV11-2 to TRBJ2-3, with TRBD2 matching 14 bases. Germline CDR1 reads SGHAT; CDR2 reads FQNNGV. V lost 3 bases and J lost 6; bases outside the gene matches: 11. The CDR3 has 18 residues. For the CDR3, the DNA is TGTGCCAGCAGCTTCCCCAAGACTAGCGGGGGGGGCTTTGATACGCAGTATTTT. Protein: CASSFPKTSGGGFDTQYF.

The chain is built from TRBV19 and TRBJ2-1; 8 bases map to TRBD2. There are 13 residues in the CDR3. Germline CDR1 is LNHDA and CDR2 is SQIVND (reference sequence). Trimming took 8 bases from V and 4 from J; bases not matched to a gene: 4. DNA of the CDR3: TGTGCCAGTCGACTAGCGCCTTACAATGAGCAGTTCTTC. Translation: CASRLAPYNEQFF.

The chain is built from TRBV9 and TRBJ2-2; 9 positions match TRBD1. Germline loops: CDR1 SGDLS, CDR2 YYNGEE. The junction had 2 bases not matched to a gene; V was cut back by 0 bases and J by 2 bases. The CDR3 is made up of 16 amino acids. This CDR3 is CASSVGTGANTGELFF. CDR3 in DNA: TGTGCCAGCAGCGTAGGGACAGGGGCCAACACCGGGGAGCTGTTTTTT.

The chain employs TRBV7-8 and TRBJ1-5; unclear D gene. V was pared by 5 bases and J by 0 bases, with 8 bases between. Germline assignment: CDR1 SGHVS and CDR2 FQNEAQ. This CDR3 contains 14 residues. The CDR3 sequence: CASSTGRSNQPQHF. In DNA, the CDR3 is TGTGCCAGCAGCACCGGACGTAGCAATCAGCCCCAGCATTTT.

DNA of the CDR3: TGTGCCAGCTCACCGGGACAGGGGGCGATACCTACCTACGAGCAGTACTTC. Amino acids: CASSPGQGAIPTYEQYF. The chain couples TRBV18 to TRBJ2-7; 12 nucleotides match TRBD1. V lost 3 bases to trimming and J lost 2 bases; unmatched junction nucleotides: 8. Germline CDR1 reads KGHSH; CDR2 reads LQKENI. The CDR3 totals 17 residues. Full variable domain (missing parts from reference TRBV18 and TRBJ2-7): NAGVMQNPRHLVRRRGQEARLRCSPMKGHSHVYWYRQLPEEGLKFMVYLQKENIIDESGMPKERFSAEFPKEGPSILRIQQVVRGDSAAYFCASSPGQGAIPTYEQYFGPGTRLTVT.

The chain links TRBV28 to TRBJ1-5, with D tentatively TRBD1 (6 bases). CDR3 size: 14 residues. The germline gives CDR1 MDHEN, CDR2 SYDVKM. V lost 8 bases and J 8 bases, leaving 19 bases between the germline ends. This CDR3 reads CASRRTDLREPQHF. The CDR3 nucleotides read TGTGCCAGCCGACGGACAGACCTCAGGGAGCCCCAGCATTTT. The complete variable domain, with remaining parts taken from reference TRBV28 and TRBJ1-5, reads DVKVTQSSRYLVKRTGEKVFLECVQDMDHENMFWYRQDPGLGLRLIYFSYDVKMKEKGDIPEGYSVSREKKERFSLILESASTNQTSMYLCASRRTDLREPQHFGDGTRLSIL.

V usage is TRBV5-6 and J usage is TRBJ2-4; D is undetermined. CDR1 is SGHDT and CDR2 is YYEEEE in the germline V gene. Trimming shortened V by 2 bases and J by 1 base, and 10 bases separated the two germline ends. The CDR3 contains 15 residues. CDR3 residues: CASSLRVVAKNIQYF. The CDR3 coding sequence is TGTGCCAGCAGCTTAAGGGTGGTGGCCAAAAACATTCAGTACTTC.

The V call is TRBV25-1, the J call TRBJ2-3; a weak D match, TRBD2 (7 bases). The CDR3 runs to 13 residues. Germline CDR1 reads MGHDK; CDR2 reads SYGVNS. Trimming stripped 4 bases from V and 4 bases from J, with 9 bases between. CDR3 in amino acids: CASSVGGPDTQYF. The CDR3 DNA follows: TGTGCCAGCAGTGTGGGGGGGCCAGATACGCAGTATTTT. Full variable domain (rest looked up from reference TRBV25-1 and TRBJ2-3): EADIYQTPRYLVIGTGKKITLECSQTMGHDKMYWYQQDPGMELHLIHYSYGVNSTEKGDLSSESTVSRIRTEHFPLTLESARPSHTSQYLCASSVGGPDTQYFGPGTRLTVL.

In nucleotides, the CDR3 is TGTGCCAGCAGCTTAGAAGGCGGCCCACGGACCCAGTACTTC. It is translated as CASSLEGGPRTQYF. The chain combines TRBV7-2 with TRBJ2-5, with D unresolved. V gave up 1 base and J gave up 7 bases, with 13 bases separating them. The CDR3 is 14 residues long. Germline V gene lookup returns CDR1 SGHTA and CDR2 FQGNSA.

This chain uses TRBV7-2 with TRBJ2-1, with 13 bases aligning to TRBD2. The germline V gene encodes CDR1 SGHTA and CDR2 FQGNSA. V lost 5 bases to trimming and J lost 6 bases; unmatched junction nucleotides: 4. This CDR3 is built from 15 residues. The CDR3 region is CASSPWTSGSNEQFF. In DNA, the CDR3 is TGTGCCAGCAGCCCTTGGACTAGCGGGAGCAATGAGCAGTTCTTC. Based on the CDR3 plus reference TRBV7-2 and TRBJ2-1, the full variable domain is GAGVSQSPSNKVTEKGKDVELRCDPISGHTALYWYRQSLGQGLEFLIYFQGNSAPDKSGLPSDRFSAERTGGSVSTLTIQRTQQEDSAVYLCASSPWTSGSNEQFFGPGTRLTVL.

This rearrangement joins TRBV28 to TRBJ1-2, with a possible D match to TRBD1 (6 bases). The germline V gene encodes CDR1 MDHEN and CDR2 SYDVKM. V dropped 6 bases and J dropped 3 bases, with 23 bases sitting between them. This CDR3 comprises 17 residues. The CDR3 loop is CASRLNQLQGRDYGYTF. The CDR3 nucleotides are TGTGCCAGCAGACTCAACCAACTACAGGGTCGGGACTATGGCTACACCTTC.

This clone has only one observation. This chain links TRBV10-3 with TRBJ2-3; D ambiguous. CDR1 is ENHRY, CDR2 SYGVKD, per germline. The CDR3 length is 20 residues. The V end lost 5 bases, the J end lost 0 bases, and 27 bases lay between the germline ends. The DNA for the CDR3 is TGTGCCATCAGTTCAGACCCCCTGACGACATACGTTTCTAGCACAGATACGCAGTATTTT. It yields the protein CAISSDPLTTYVSSTDTQYF.

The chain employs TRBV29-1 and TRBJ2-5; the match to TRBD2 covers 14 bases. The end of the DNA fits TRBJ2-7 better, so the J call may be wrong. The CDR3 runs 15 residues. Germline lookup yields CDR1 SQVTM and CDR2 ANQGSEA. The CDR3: CSVEDGTSGRYEQYF. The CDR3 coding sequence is TGCAGCGTTGAAGACGGGACTAGCGGGAGATACGAGCAGTACTTC.

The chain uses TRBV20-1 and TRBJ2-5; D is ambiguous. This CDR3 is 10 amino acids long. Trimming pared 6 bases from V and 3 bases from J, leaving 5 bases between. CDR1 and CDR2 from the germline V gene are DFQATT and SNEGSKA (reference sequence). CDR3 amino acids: CSAIEETQYF. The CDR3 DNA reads TGCAGTGCAATAGAAGAGACCCAGTACTTC.

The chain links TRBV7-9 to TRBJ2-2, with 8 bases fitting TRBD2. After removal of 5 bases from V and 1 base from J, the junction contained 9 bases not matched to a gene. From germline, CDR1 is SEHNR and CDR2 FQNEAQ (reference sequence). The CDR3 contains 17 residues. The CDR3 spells CASSPDPAGGNTGELFF. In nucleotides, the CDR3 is TGTGCCAGCAGCCCGGATCCGGCGGGAGGGAACACCGGGGAGCTGTTTTTT. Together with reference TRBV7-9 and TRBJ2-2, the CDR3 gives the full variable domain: DTGVSQNPRHKITKRGQNVTFRCDPISEHNRLYWYRQTLGQGPEFLTYFQNEAQLEKSRLLSDRFSAERPKGSFSTLEIQRTEQGDSAMYLCASSPDPAGGNTGELFFGEGSRLTVL.

CDR3 nucleotide sequence: TGTGCCAGCAGCCCTGGGACAGGCTGGTACGAGCAGTACTTC. Translation: CASSPGTGWYEQYF. V usage is TRBV21-1 and J usage is TRBJ2-7; TRBD1 is the table's D call, not checked against the DNA. TRBV21-1 constitutes a pseudogene. There are 14 residues in the CDR3.

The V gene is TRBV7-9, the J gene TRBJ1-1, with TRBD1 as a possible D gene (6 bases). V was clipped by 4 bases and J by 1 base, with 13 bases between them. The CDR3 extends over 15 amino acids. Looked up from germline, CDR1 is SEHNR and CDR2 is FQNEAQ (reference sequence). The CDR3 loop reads CASSSGGAGNTEAFF. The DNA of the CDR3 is TGTGCCAGCAGCTCCGGGGGGGCCGGGAACACTGAAGCTTTCTTT.

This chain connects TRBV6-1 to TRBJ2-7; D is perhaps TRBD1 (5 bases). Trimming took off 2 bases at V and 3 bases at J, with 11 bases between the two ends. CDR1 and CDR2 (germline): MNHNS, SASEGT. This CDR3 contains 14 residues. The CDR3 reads CASSELTDGYEQYF. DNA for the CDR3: TGTGCCAGCAGTGAATTGACAGATGGCTACGAGCAGTACTTC.

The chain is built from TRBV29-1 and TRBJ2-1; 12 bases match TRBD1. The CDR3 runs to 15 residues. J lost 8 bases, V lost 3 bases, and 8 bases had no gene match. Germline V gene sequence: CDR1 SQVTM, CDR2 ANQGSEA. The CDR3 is CSVEGGDRGPDEQFF. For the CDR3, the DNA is TGCAGCGTTGAGGGAGGGGACAGGGGGCCAGATGAGCAGTTCTTC.

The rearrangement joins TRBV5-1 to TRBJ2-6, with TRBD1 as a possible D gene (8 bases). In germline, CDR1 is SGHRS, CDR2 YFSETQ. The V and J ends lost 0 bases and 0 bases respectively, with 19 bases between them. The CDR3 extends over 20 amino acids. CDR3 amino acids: CASSLAGGQVVFSGANVLTF. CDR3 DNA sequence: TGCGCCAGCAGCTTGGCGGGGGGACAGGTTGTATTCTCTGGGGCCAACGTCCTGACTTTC.

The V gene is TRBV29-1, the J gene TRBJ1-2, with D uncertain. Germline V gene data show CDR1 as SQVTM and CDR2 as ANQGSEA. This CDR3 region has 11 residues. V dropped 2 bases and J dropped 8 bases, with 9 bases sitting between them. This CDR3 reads CSVEQVDGYTF. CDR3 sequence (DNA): TGCAGCGTTGAACAGGTAGACGGCTACACCTTC.

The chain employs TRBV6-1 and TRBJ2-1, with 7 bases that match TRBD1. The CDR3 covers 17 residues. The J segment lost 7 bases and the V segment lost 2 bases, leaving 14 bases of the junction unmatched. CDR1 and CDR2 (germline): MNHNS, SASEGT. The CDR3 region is CASSERMGRGRVNEQFF. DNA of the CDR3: TGTGCCAGCAGTGAAAGAATGGGCAGGGGGAGAGTGAATGAGCAGTTCTTC.

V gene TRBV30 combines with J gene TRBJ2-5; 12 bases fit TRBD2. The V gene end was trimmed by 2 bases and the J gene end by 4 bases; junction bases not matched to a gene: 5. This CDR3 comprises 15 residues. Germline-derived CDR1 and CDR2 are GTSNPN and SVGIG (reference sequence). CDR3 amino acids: CAWSFASGGAETQYF. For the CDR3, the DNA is TGTGCCTGGAGTTTTGCTAGCGGGGGGGCAGAGACCCAGTACTTC.

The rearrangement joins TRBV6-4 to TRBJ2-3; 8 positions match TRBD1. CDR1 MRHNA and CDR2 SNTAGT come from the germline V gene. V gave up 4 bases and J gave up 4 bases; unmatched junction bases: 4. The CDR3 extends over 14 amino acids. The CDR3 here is CASSARTGPDTQYF. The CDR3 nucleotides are TGTGCCAGCAGTGCCCGGACAGGGCCAGATACGCAGTATTTT.

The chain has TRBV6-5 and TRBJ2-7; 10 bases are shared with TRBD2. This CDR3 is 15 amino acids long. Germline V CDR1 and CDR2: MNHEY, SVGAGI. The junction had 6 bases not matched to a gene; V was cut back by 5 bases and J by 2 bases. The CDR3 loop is CASSPPGLATYEQYF. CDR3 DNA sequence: TGTGCCAGCAGTCCCCCGGGACTAGCGACCTACGAGCAGTACTTC.